Sequencing of this T cell receptor (beta chain) was carried out in a study of cytomegalovirus exposure and HLA in healthy donors. Broader study findings: The presence/absence work took it that sequencing depth was about the same across donors. Another analysis was done later, and it associated approximately 17,000 TCR beta sequences with HLA alleles at 0.05 false discovery rate. TCR beta chains numbering some 150 were designated cytomegalovirus-associated.

Germline V gene lookup returns CDR1 MDHEN and CDR2 SYDVKM. Trimming stripped 6 bases from V and 3 bases from J, with 16 bases between. The CDR3 has 15 amino acids. A single count supports this clone. The antigen is unknown. PCR primers comprised 60 Vbeta and 13 Jbeta primers. The assay was immunoSEQ multiplex PCR, and TCRdb's table has in-frame clones only and misses some. The data contain tens of thousands of clones, roughly 72% of them seen just once; the ten biggest clones take up 6% to 8%. The rearrangement joins TRBV28 to TRBJ2-3, with D possibly matching TRBD2 (6 bases). Sequencing used PBMCs. This TCR derives from a woman between 50 and 59 years old in good health and CMV-seropositive. This CDR3 reads CASRLAPSGTDTQYF. CDR3 in DNA: TGTGCCAGCAGACTAGCCCCCTCGGGGACAGATACGCAGTATTTT.